What follows are 7 T cell receptor beta chains derived from one specimen sequenced in a study of T cells after yellow fever vaccination. TCRdb recomputed calls from the 5' RACE reads with MiXCR, one row per CDR3 protein. This table holds about 300,000 distinct CDR3 sequences, approximately 7% found once. The material sequenced was PBMCs, taken 45 days after the first yellow fever vaccination. The receptors derive from a man aged 18 to 29 who received the YFV17D yellow fever vaccine.

This clonotype was seen at least ten times. CDR3 loop: CASSRRQGNQPQHF. For the CDR3, the DNA is TGTGCCAGCAGTCGGCGACAGGGTAATCAGCCCCAGCATTTT. V gene TRBV6-1 combines with J gene TRBJ1-5; 7 bases agree with TRBD1. The CDR3 is 14 residues long. Germline-derived CDR1 and CDR2 are MNHNS and SASEGT. Trimming took 5 bases from V and 4 from J; bases not matched to a gene: 5.

In its sample, this clonotype was seen a few times. The chain recombines TRBV20-1 with TRBJ2-1; D call uncertain. The CDR3 contains 13 residues. Looked up from germline, CDR1 is DFQATT and CDR2 is SNEGSKA (reference sequence). Trimming took off 5 bases at V and 8 bases at J, with 16 bases between the two ends. The DNA of the CDR3 is TGCAGTGCTTGGGTACTTCGTCACGATGAGCAGTTCTTC. Translation gives CSAWVLRHDEQFF.

This clonotype showed up just a few times. This chain connects TRBV6-1 to TRBJ1-1; D unclear. Per the germline V gene, CDR1 is MNHNS and CDR2 is SASEGT. V shed 1 base and J shed 1 base, with 10 bases lying between them. The CDR3 is made up of 15 amino acids. CDR3 sequence: CASSEVPPGNTEAFF. CDR3 nucleotide sequence: TGTGCCAGCAGTGAAGTGCCTCCGGGGAACACTGAAGCTTTCTTT.

At least ten counts were recorded for this clonotype. The chain combines TRBV15 with TRBJ2-1; D possibly matches TRBD1 or TRBD2 (7 bases each). V shed 5 bases and J shed 6 bases, with 23 bases lying between them. Germline V gene data show CDR1 as LNHNV and CDR2 as YYDKDF (reference sequence). The CDR3 is made up of 17 amino acids. DNA for the CDR3: TGTGCCACCAGCGCGCGAGGGTCAGGGGGGGCCCTCAATGAGCAGTTCTTC. It specifies CATSARGSGGALNEQFF.

This clonotype was seen repeatedly, ten times or more. The J gene is TRBJ2-5, the V gene TRBV4-1; D call uncertain. CDR1 is MGHRA, CDR2 YSYEKL, per germline. V was clipped by 4 bases and J by 5 bases, with 20 bases between them. CDR3 length: 16 residues. CDR3 bases: TGCGCCAGCAGCCGTTTGCCGGGCCCAAAGGCGGAGACCCAGTACTTC. This encodes CASSRLPGPKAETQYF.

This clonotype was picked up many times. The rearrangement joins TRBV11-2 to TRBJ1-6, with 7 bases lining up with TRBD1. V trimming: 5 bases; J trimming: 10 bases; junction bases outside the gene matches: 11. CDR1 SGHAT and CDR2 FQNNGV come from the germline V gene. This CDR3 comprises 15 residues. CDR3 DNA: TGTGCCAGCAGCCCATCAAGACAGGGCTTATCACCCCTCCACTTT. Translation: CASSPSRQGLSPLHF.

This clonotype has only a few counts. The rearrangement links TRBV27 to TRBJ2-1, with D possibly being TRBD1 or TRBD2 (5 bases each). CDR1 is MNHEY and CDR2 is SMNVEV in the germline V gene (reference sequence). The CDR3 consists of 15 residues. Trimming removed 2 bases at V and 3 bases at J, with 11 bases between. CDR3 region: CASSLIRGDYNEQFF. Written as DNA, the CDR3 is TGTGCCAGCAGTTTAATCCGAGGGGACTACAATGAGCAGTTCTTC.